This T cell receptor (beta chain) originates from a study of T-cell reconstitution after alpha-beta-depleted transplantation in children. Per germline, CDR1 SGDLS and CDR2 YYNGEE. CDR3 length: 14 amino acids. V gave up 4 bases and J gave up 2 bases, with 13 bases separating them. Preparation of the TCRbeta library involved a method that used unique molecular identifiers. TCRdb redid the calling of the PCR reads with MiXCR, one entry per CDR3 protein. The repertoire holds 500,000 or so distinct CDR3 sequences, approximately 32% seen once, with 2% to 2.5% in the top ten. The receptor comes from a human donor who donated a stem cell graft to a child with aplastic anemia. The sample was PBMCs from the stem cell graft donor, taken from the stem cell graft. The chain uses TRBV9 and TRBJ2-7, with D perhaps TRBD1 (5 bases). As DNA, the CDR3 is TGTGCCAGCAGCCCGAATGACAGCCCCTACGAGCAGTACGTC. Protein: CASSPNDSPYEQYV.